This T cell receptor beta chain comes out of a study of OX40 agonist ivuxolimab in advanced cancers. Study as a whole: Partial responses were observed in three patients, of whom one had hepatocellular carcinoma and two had cutaneous melanoma. Study-level findings and limits: Dosing at 0.1 to 3.0 mg/kg was accompanied by clonal expansion of CD4+ and CD8+ blood T cells by week 6. Part of the nonresponder group also had normalized T-cell clonal expansion that was low. Compared with CD4+, CD8+ T cells on average had more expanded clones.

Comments on this clone: Its antigen is still unknown.

Trimming removed 2 bases from V and 6 bases from J, with 17 bases in between. The CDR3 has 15 residues. Per the germline V gene, CDR1 is MNHNY and CDR2 is SVGAGI (reference sequence). The repertoire was sequenced with immunoSEQ multiplex PCR; TCRdb's copy has only in-frame clones and lacks some. The sample has fewer than 85,000 clones, under 85% seen once. The source was CD4+ or CD8+ T cells sorted from blood, collected in a trial of the OX40 agonist ivuxolimab. The rearrangement links TRBV6-6 to TRBJ2-7; D call uncertain. The source of this sequence is an adult with an advanced solid tumor such as melanoma, head and neck, liver or kidney cancer. The CDR3 spells CASSYSNGLAGEQYF. The CDR3 DNA sequence: TGTGCCAGCAGTTACAGTAACGGGTTAGCAGGCGAGCAGTACTTC.